The 3 T cell receptor beta chains below come from one sample, sequenced in a study of CD8 T cells in ankylosing spondylitis. General study findings and limits: Among TCR beta sequences, a motif of several highly homologous variants appeared characteristic of ankylosing spondylitis blood.

TCRdb itself ran the 5' RACE reads through MiXCR, one entry per CDR3 protein. The table includes 700,000 to 850,000 distinct CDR3 sequences, about 12% detected once. Their specific antigens are unknown. The material sequenced was blood, either unsorted or a sorted T cell fraction (not recorded which). The source is a male donor with ankylosing spondylitis.

The chain uses TRBV6-5 and TRBJ1-1; 8 nucleotides match TRBD1. The CDR3 has 15 amino acids. From germline, CDR1 is MNHEY and CDR2 SVGAGI. The V segment lost 2 bases and the J segment 1 base; nucleotides outside the gene matches: 3. CDR3 amino acids: CASSYQDRENTEAFF. CDR3 coding DNA: TGTGCCAGCAGTTACCAGGACAGGGAGAACACTGAAGCTTTCTTT.

This clonotype appeared a few times. V and J are TRBV15 and TRBJ2-1; 7 nucleotides align to TRBD2. Germline CDR1 reads LNHNV; CDR2 reads YYDKDF (reference sequence). Trimming took 1 base from V and 6 from J; bases not matched to a gene: 9. The CDR3 has 16 residues. In nucleotides, the CDR3 is TGTGCCACCAGCAGAGTTGGCGGGAGTGTGGTCAATGAGCAGTTCTTC. Its translation: CATSRVGGSVVNEQFF.

In this sample, this clonotype turned up many times. V usage is TRBV29-1 and J usage is TRBJ2-1, with D unresolved. V lost 7 bases and J 4 bases, leaving 14 bases between the germline ends. This CDR3 comprises 13 residues. Germline CDR1 SQVTM, CDR2 ANQGSEA. CDR3 DNA sequence: TGCAGCGCCCGATGGGGTGAATACAATGAGCAGTTCTTC. Translating it yields CSARWGEYNEQFF.